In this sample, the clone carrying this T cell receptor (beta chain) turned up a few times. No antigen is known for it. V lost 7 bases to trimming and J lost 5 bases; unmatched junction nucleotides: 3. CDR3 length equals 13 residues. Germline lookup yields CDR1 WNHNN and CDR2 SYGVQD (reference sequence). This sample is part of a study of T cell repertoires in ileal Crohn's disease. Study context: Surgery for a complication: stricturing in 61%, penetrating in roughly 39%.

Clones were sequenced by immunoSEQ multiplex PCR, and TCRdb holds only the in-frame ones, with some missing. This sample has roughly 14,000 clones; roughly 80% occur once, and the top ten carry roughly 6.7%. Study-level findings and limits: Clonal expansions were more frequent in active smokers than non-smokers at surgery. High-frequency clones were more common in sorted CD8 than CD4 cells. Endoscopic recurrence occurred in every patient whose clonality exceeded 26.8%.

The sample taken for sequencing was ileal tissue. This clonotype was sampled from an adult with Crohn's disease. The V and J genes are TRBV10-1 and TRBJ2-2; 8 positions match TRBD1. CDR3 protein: CASKGQATGELFF. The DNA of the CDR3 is TGCGCCAGCAAGGGACAGGCGACCGGGGAGCTGTTTTTT.